These 5 T cell receptor beta chains were sequenced from one sample in a study of T-cell reconstitution after alpha-beta-depleted transplantation in children. A library of TCRbeta sequences, prepared with unique molecular identifiers, was generated. TCRdb fed the PCR reads into MiXCR, producing one record per CDR3 protein. The top ten clones hold roughly 30% of a sample with about a million distinct CDR3 sequences, about 29% of them seen once. This specimen consisted of PBMCs, mostly from graft donor cells, obtained 360 days after TCRalphabeta/CD19-depleted stem cell transplant. The receptors here all came from a boy in the first two years of life who had a stem cell transplant for SCID, so the T cells may come from the graft donor.

Only a few counts were recorded for this clonotype. The V gene is TRBV7-8, the J gene TRBJ2-1; TRBD2 agrees at 15 bases. Germline-derived CDR1 and CDR2 are SGHVS and FQNEAQ. The CDR3 contains 17 residues. V dropped 4 bases and J dropped 9; count of bases not matched to a gene: 10. The CDR3 DNA is TGTGCCAGCAGCTCAGGACTAGCGGGGGGGCTTTATATTGAGCAGTTCTTC. Translating it yields CASSSGLAGGLYIEQFF.

The chain is built from TRBV24-1 and TRBJ2-1; TRBD2 matches at 7 bases. V was clipped by 5 bases and J by 3 bases; unmatched bases: 6. Germline V CDR1 and CDR2: KGHDR, SFDVKD. This CDR3 is 15 amino acids long. The chain's CDR3 is CATSVLRGIYNEQFF. In DNA form, the CDR3 reads TGTGCCACCAGTGTCTTGCGGGGGATCTACAATGAGCAGTTCTTC.

V is TRBV7-9 and J is TRBJ2-1, with TRBD1 as a possible D gene (6 bases). The CDR3 sequence is 16 residues long. CDR1 SEHNR and CDR2 FQNEAQ come from the germline V gene (reference sequence). V lost 5 bases and J lost 7, with 21 bases in between. Written as DNA, the CDR3 is TGTGCCAGCAGCACGGAAGGGCAGGGGAATTTGAATGAGCAGTTCTTC. It is translated as CASSTEGQGNLNEQFF.

This chain uses TRBV4-2 with TRBJ2-7, with 7 bases fitting TRBD2. The trim removed 1 base at V and 0 bases at J, leaving 3 bases unmatched. In germline, CDR1 is LGHNA, CDR2 YNFKEQ. This CDR3 is built from 15 residues. CDR3 sequence: CASSQGEGLSYEQYF. DNA of the CDR3: TGTGCCAGCAGCCAAGGGGAGGGCCTCTCCTACGAGCAGTACTTC.

The chain is built from TRBV24-1 and TRBJ2-7, with D possibly matching TRBD2 (6 bases). Germline CDR1 and CDR2: KGHDR and SFDVKD. V was cut by 6 bases and J by 2 bases, with 19 bases left in between. This CDR3 has 16 amino acids. Written as DNA, the CDR3 is TGTGCCACCAGTCCCTCGGGACTGGGGGGTCCCTACGAGCAGTACTTC. Its translation is CATSPSGLGGPYEQYF.